Listed below are T cell receptor beta chains from one sample, sequenced in a study of control samples from healthy donors and cancer patients. The data were produced by immunoSEQ multiplex PCR, yet TCRdb's version contains in-frame clones alone and is incomplete. The data contain more than 95,000 clones, roughly 90% of them seen just once; the ten biggest clones take up 19%. The sequenced sample was PBMCs. These receptors were collected from a man aged 60 to 75 with lung cancer. CDR3s include the opening cysteine and the closing phenylalanine or tryptophan. The D gene is left open where the match is weak. Rows may omit the clone size; those that give it use once, few, many or a size class.

CDR3 length	V gene	D gene	clone size	J gene	CDR3 DNA	CDR3 protein
13	TRBV2	-	-	TRBJ1-3	TGTGCCAGCAGGGACAACGCTGGAAACACCATATATTTT	CASRDNAGNTIYF
16	TRBV5-1	TRBD1	-	TRBJ1-6	TGCGCCAGCAGCCCGGTCCCGGGACAGGGGCAAAGACCCCTCCACTTT	CASSPVPGQGQRPLHF
15	TRBV5-4	-	-	TRBJ1-4	TGTGCCAGCAGCAGAGATGCAGGGGCGGGGGAAAAACTGTTTTTT	CASSRDAGAGEKLFF
17	TRBV7-9	TRBD1	-	TRBJ2-2	TGTGCCAGCAGCCCCCGATGGACAGGGCCGAACACCGGGGAGCTGTTTTTT	CASSPRWTGPNTGELFF
16	TRBV4-1	-	-	TRBJ1-3	TGCGCCAGCAGCCAGGGGGTAGGAGGGGCTGGAAACACCATATATTTT	CASSQGVGGAGNTIYF
14	TRBV12-5	-	-	TRBJ2-2	TGTGCTAGTGGTTTGCCGGGGACCCCCGGGGAGCTGTTTTTT	CASGLPGTPGELFF
14	TRBV30	-	-	TRBJ2-1	TGTGCCTGGAGTGTACAGCGTCCTTACAATGAGCAGTTCTTC	CAWSVQRPYNEQFF
17	TRBV24-1	-	-	TRBJ2-1	TGTGCCACCAGTGACTCCCCCGGGACTGGAAATTCAAATGAGCAGTTCTTC	CATSDSPGTGNSNEQFF
16	TRBV27	-	-	TRBJ2-7	TGTGCCAGCGGCACCGAGGGGACGGTTCGGGGCCACGAGCAGTACTTC	CASGTEGTVRGHEQYF
13	TRBV2	-	-	TRBJ2-2	TGTGCCAGCTTTAAAGGGGACACCGGGGAGCTGTTTTTT	CASFKGDTGELFF
18	TRBV27	-	once	TRBJ1-4	TGTGCCAGCAGTGCACTTACTATTAAGACTGCAACTAATGAAAAACTGTTTTTT	CASSALTIKTATNEKLFF
15	TRBV10-2	-	-	TRBJ1-1	TGCGCCAGCTCACTAGGGGTACAGTGGAACACTGAAGCTTTCTTT	CASSLGVQWNTEAFF
14	TRBV19	TRBD1	-	TRBJ1-2	TGTGCCAGTAGCCCCGGACAGGGAGAACGTGGCTACACCTTC	CASSPGQGERGYTF
11	TRBV5-1	-	-	TRBJ2-3	TGCGCCAGCAGCAACACAGATACGCAGTATTTT	CASSNTDTQYF
16	TRBV15	TRBD2	-	TRBJ2-1	TGTGCCACCAGCAGAGAGGGGGGGACTCCTTCCAATGAGCAGTTCTTC	CATSREGGTPSNEQFF
13	TRBV5-8	-	-	TRBJ1-6	TGTGCCAGCTTACCAGCCTATAATTCACCCCTCCACTTT	CASLPAYNSPLHF
13	TRBV10-2	-	-	TRBJ1-1	TGCGCCAGCAGTGAATTGGGCGCGGGCGAAGCTTTCTTT	CASSELGAGEAFF
17	TRBV9	TRBD1	-	TRBJ1-2	TGTGCCAGCAGCGTTGGGACAGTAGACTTCTCTAACTATGGCTACACCTTC	CASSVGTVDFSNYGYTF
15	TRBV2	TRBD1	-	TRBJ1-5	TGTGCCAGCAGTGCGAGACAGGGCCGAAATCAGCCCCAGCATTTT	CASSARQGRNQPQHF
12	TRBV6-5	-	-	TRBJ2-3	TGTGCCAGCTACGCGGGGTCAGATACGCAGTATTTT	CASYAGSDTQYF
13	TRBV6-6	TRBD1	-	TRBJ2-1	TGTGCCAGCAGCCCCAACACAGGGGGCACTCAGTTCTTC	CASSPNTGGTQFF
16	TRBV25-1	-	-	TRBJ2-3	TGTGCCAGCAGTGCACCTACAGGGATTCTTACAGATACGCAGTATTTT	CASSAPTGILTDTQYF
15	TRBV24-1	TRBD1	-	TRBJ2-3	TGTGCCACCAGTGATTTGGGACAGGGCACAGATACGCAGTATTTT	CATSDLGQGTDTQYF
16	TRBV7-6	TRBD1	-	TRBJ2-2	TGTGCCAGCAGCATAGAACAGGGGGTAGGCACCGGGGAGCTGTTTTTT	CASSIEQGVGTGELFF
12	TRBV30	-	-	TRBJ1-1	TGTGCCTGGAGTGTACAGGGAGTATGGGCTTTCTTT	CAWSVQGVWAFF
14	TRBV5-6	-	-	TRBJ2-5	TGTGCCAGCAGCTACGGGGACACCCGCGAGACCCAGTACTTC	CASSYGDTRETQYF
13	TRBV10-2	TRBD1	-	TRBJ2-1	TGCGCCAGCAGTGCAGACAGGGCGAATGAGCAGTTCTTC	CASSADRANEQFF
13	TRBV7-2	-	-	TRBJ1-2	TGTGCCAGCAGCCCTCAGGGGTCGCGAGGCTACACCTTC	CASSPQGSRGYTF
12	TRBV30	-	-	TRBJ1-1	TGTGCCTGGGGACGGGGGAGCACTGAAGCTTTCTTT	CAWGRGSTEAFF
15	TRBV11-1	TRBD2	-	TRBJ2-3	TGTGCCAGCAGCACTGGGGGGACTAACACAGATACGCAGTATTTT	CASSTGGTNTDTQYF
13	TRBV11-3	-	few	TRBJ2-4	TGTGCCAGCAGCTTATATTTAGGGGACATTCAGTACTTC	CASSLYLGDIQYF
13	TRBV7-2	-	-	TRBJ1-6	TGTGCCAGCAGCTTAACCGTCTATTCACCCCTCCACTTT	CASSLTVYSPLHF
15	TRBV10-2	TRBD1	-	TRBJ2-1	TGCGCCAGCAGCCTGACAGGGAGCTCCTACAATGAGCAGTTCTTC	CASSLTGSSYNEQFF
12	TRBV12-3/TRBV12-4	TRBD1	-	TRBJ1-2	TGTGCCAGCTCAGGGGGAAACTATGGCTACACCTTC	CASSGGNYGYTF
14	TRBV7-2	-	few	TRBJ2-1	TGTGCCAGCAGCTCTGACTCGGACCACAATGAGCAGTTCTTC	CASSSDSDHNEQFF
15	TRBV29-1	TRBD2	-	TRBJ2-2	TGCAGCGTTAGGGTCGAGCGGGGGGGCGCCGGGGAGCTGTTTTTT	CSVRVERGGAGELFF
15	TRBV27	-	-	TRBJ2-3	TGTGCCAGCAGTTTATTGGCGGCTATACCAGATACGCAGTATTTT	CASSLLAAIPDTQYF
17	TRBV11-3	-	-	TRBJ2-2	TGTGCCAGCAGCTTAGATAACTGGCGGACGAGCACCGGGGAGCTGGTTTTT	CASSLDNWRTSTGELVF
14	TRBV7-3	-	many	TRBJ1-1	TGTGCCAGCAGCTTACAGGGGCCAGGCACTGAAGCTTTCTTT	CASSLQGPGTEAFF
14	TRBV5-4	-	-	TRBJ2-1	TGTGCCAGCAGCTTGGCTTGGGGAGGCAATGAGCAGTTCTTC	CASSLAWGGNEQFF
13	TRBV7-8	TRBD1	-	TRBJ2-1	TGTGCCACCCACGGGACAGGGGCCACTGAGCAGTTCTTC	CATHGTGATEQFF
15	TRBV10-1	TRBD1	once	TRBJ2-2	TGCGCCAGCAATGCCGGGACAGTCTTCACCGGGGAGCTGTTTTTT	CASNAGTVFTGELFF
14	TRBV5-1	-	-	TRBJ1-3	TGCGCCAGCAGCTTGGAGGCTACTGGAAACACCATATATTTT	CASSLEATGNTIYF